These 13 T cell receptor beta chains share one sample of origin, sequenced in a study of blood T cell repertoires in COVID-19. Sequenced by immunoSEQ multiplex PCR; TCRdb stores in-frame clones only, minus some. Altogether about 220,000 clones are present, 85% being singletons, with the ten largest covering roughly 2.8%. Sequenced material: peripheral blood. The receptors were gathered from a man aged 50 or older who had recovered from COVID-19.

J is TRBJ2-5 and V is TRBV5-1, with 7 nucleotides matching TRBD2. The V segment lost 4 bases and the J segment 7 bases; nucleotides outside the gene matches: 10. The CDR3 totals 14 residues. CDR1 and CDR2 (germline): SGHRS, YFSETQ. CDR3 sequence reads: CASSLGEGRSTQYF. CDR3 nucleotides: TGCGCCAGCAGCCTCGGGGAGGGCCGTTCGACCCAGTACTTC.

This chain links TRBV4-1 with TRBJ2-1; 15 bases are shared with TRBD2. The CDR3 covers 19 residues. Germline loops: CDR1 MGHRA, CDR2 YSYEKL. After removal of 4 bases from V and 1 base from J, the junction contained 8 bases not matched to a gene. The CDR3: CASSRGLAGGPSSYNEQFF. In DNA form, the CDR3 reads TGCGCCAGCAGCCGCGGACTAGCGGGAGGGCCCTCGTCCTACAATGAGCAGTTCTTC.

The chain carries TRBV7-2 and TRBJ2-7, with a tentative D call TRBD2 (6 bases). CDR1 is SGHTA, CDR2 FQGNSA, per germline. V shed 4 bases and J shed 3 bases, with 16 bases lying between them. The CDR3 contains 15 residues. CDR3 protein: CASSSRDSGRYEQYF. CDR3 DNA: TGTGCCAGCAGCTCCCGGGATAGCGGCCGCTACGAGCAGTACTTC.

Concerning this clone: Other DNA sequences within the sample encode an identical CDR3. The chain uses TRBV19 and TRBJ2-1; no clear D. The V and J ends lost 6 bases and 4 bases respectively, with 10 bases between them. Germline loops: CDR1 LNHDA, CDR2 SQIVND (reference sequence). This CDR3 region has 13 residues. CDR3 residues: CASSPLSYNEQFF. CDR3 sequence (DNA): TGTGCCAGTAGCCCTCTGAGTTACAATGAGCAGTTCTTC. The full variable domain, with the rest looked up from reference TRBV19 and TRBJ2-1, is DGGITQSPKYLFRKEGQNVTLSCEQNLNHDAMYWYRQDPGQGLRLIYYSQIVNDFQKGDIAEGYSVSREKKESFPLTVTSAQKNPTAFYLCASSPLSYNEQFFGPGTRLTVL.

The rearrangement uses TRBV7-9 and TRBJ2-7; TRBD1 agrees at 8 bases. Germline CDR1 reads SEHNR; CDR2 reads FQNEAQ (reference sequence). The CDR3 consists of 13 residues. V gave up 5 bases and J gave up 3 bases; unmatched junction bases: 3. Written as DNA, the CDR3 is TGTGCCAGCAGCGCCACAGGGGGCTACGAGCAGTACTTC. Translated: CASSATGGYEQYF. The variable domain in full, with the rest retrieved from reference TRBV7-9 and TRBJ2-7, is DTGVSQNPRHKITKRGQNVTFRCDPISEHNRLYWYRQTLGQGPEFLTYFQNEAQLEKSRLLSDRFSAERPKGSFSTLEIQRTEQGDSAMYLCASSATGGYEQYFGPGTRLTVT.

This sequence joins TRBV6-6 and TRBJ2-5, with TRBD2 as a possible D gene (6 bases). The CDR3 spans 14 residues. The germline V gene encodes CDR1 MNHNY and CDR2 SVGAGI (reference sequence). The ends were cut back, 3 bases at V and 2 bases at J, with 10 bases in the middle. For the CDR3, the DNA is TGTGCCAGCAGTTATATCGGGGGACAAGAGACCCAGTACTTC. It translates to CASSYIGGQETQYF.

To note about this clone: Other nucleotide sequences in the sample specify the same CDR3. This sequence joins TRBV18 and TRBJ1-5; D might be TRBD1 (6 bases). V lost 3 bases to trimming and J lost 4 bases, with 10 bases between them. This CDR3 contains 14 residues. Per the germline V gene, CDR1 is KGHSH and CDR2 is LQKENI. This chain's CDR3 is CASSPGGGNQPQHF. The CDR3 bases are TGTGCCAGCTCACCTGGGGGCGGTAATCAGCCCCAGCATTTT.

The gene calls are TRBV28 and TRBJ1-2, with a weak D call TRBD1 (5 bases). The CDR3 length is 13 residues. V was trimmed by 6 bases and J by 4 bases, leaving 12 bases between them. Germline V CDR1 and CDR2: MDHEN, SYDVKM. CDR3 coding DNA: TGTGCCAGCAGCCGACGACAGACCTATGGCTACACCTTC. As protein: CASSRRQTYGYTF.

J is TRBJ2-4 and V is TRBV6-5; 10 bases are shared with TRBD2. From germline, CDR1 is MNHEY and CDR2 SVGAGI. The CDR3 sequence is 15 residues long. The junction had 5 bases not matched to a gene; V was cut back by 6 bases and J by 3 bases. CDR3 sequence (DNA): TGTGCCAGCAGCCTTCGGACTAGCGGCAAAAACATTCAGTACTTC. Amino acid sequence: CASSLRTSGKNIQYF.

The genes are TRBV7-9 and TRBJ2-3; no definite D call. Trimming cost V 1 base and J 3 bases, with 5 bases left between them. This CDR3 has 13 residues. The germline V gene has CDR1 SEHNR and CDR2 FQNEAQ (reference sequence). In DNA form, the CDR3 reads TGTGCCAGCAGCTTAGTCTCTACAGATACGCAGTATTTT. Translated: CASSLVSTDTQYF.

This chain joins TRBV5-1 and TRBJ2-3; a possible D gene is TRBD1 (5 bases). Trimming removed 3 bases at V and 6 bases at J, with 5 bases between. The germline V gene encodes CDR1 SGHRS and CDR2 YFSETQ. There are 11 residues in the CDR3. Here the CDR3 DNA reads TGCGCCAGCAGCTACAGGGATACGCAGTATTTT. This encodes CASSYRDTQYF.

The gene calls are TRBV7-2 and TRBJ1-1; D unclear. The CDR3 runs 12 residues. Germline V gives CDR1 SGHTA, CDR2 FQGNSA. V lost 2 bases to trimming and J lost 9 bases, with 10 bases between them. The CDR3 bases are TGTGCCAGCAGCTTAAGGACGGGAAAAGCTTTCTTT. This gives the protein CASSLRTGKAFF.

The chain has TRBV6-5 and TRBJ2-7, with D possibly being TRBD2 (6 bases). This CDR3 comprises 14 residues. Per the germline V gene, CDR1 is MNHEY and CDR2 is SVGAGI. The ends were cut back, 6 bases at V and 1 base at J, with 13 bases in the middle. CDR3 in amino acids: CASRASGASYEQYF. The CDR3 nucleotides are TGTGCCAGCAGGGCCTCGGGAGCTTCCTACGAGCAGTACTTC.